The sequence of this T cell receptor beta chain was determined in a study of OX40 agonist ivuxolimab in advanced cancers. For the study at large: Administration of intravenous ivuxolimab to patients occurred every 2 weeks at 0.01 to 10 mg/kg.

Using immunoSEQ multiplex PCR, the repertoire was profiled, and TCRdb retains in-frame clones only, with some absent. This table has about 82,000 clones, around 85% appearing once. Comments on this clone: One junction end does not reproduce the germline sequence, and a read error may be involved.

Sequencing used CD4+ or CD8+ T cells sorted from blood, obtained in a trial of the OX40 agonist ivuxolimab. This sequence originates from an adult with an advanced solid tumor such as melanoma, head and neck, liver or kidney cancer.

The CDR3 bases are TGTGCCAGCAGTAATGACAGGGCAGTCAACTTC. Amino acid sequence: CASSNDRAVNF. The chain couples TRBV28 to TRBJ2-7, with TRBD1 matching over 7 bases. CDR3 size: 11 residues. Germline CDR1 MDHEN, CDR2 SYDVKM.